This T cell receptor beta chain was captured by sequencing in a study of T cells in Graves' hyperthyroidism and ophthalmopathy. About the research overall: At initial diagnosis, before any treatment had begun, peripheral blood was obtained.

There are a few counts of this clonotype. Trimming cost V 0 bases and J 7 bases; bases outside gene matches: 8. The CDR3 length is 14 residues. Germline V gene lookup returns CDR1 DFQATT and CDR2 SNEGSKA (reference sequence). The investigators amplified TCR beta CDR3 regions from RNA transcripts. Researchers ran a first-round RT-PCR on the TCR CDR3 using the HTBI primer set. TCRdb used MiXCR to reprocess the multiplex PCR reads, holding one entry per CDR3 protein. The data contain fewer than 400,000 distinct CDR3 sequences, over 12% of them singletons. The sample consisted of blood. The TCR originated in a man between 50 and 59 years old with Graves' ophthalmopathy. The chain couples TRBV20-1 to TRBJ2-7; TRBD1 matches 8 bases. The CDR3 nucleotides are TGCAGTGCTAGAGATCAGGGGGCAATAGGGGAGCAGTACTTC. Its translation: CSARDQGAIGEQYF.